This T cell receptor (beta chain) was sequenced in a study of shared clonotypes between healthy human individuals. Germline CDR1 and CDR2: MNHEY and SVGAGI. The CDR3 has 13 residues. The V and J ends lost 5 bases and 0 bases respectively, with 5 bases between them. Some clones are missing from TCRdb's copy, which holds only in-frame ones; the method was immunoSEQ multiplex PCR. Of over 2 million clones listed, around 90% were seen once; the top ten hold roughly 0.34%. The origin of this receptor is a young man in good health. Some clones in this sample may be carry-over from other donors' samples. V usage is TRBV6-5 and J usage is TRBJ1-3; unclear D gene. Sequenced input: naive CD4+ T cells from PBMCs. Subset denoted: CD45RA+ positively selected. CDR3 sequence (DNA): TGTGCCAGCAGTGTGTTCTCTGGAAACACCATATATTTT. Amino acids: CASSVFSGNTIYF.